The 20 T cell receptor beta chains below all came from one sample that was sequenced in a study of blood T cells in healthy people across ages. Primers used in a second PCR of roughly 7 to 12 cycles were a sample-barcoded 5' primer and a J-beta primer mix. TCRdb re-called the 5' RACE reads through MiXCR, storing one row per CDR3 protein. Of hundreds of thousands of distinct CDR3 sequences listed, around 36% are singletons. Sample: blood. The receptors were gathered from a man between 18 and 35 years old in good health.

The sample holds a few counts of this clonotype. The J gene is TRBJ1-2, the V gene TRBV5-1, with no clear D. V was pared by 0 bases and J by 1 base, with 7 bases between. Germline assignment: CDR1 SGHRS and CDR2 YFSETQ. CDR3 length: 14 amino acids. The chain's CDR3 is CASSLAELNYGYTF. The CDR3 DNA is TGCGCCAGCAGCTTGGCAGAACTTAACTATGGCTACACCTTC.

This clonotype has just a few counts. The V and J genes are TRBV20-1 and TRBJ2-5; TRBD2 aligns across 8 bases. Per the germline V gene, CDR1 is DFQATT and CDR2 is SNEGSKA (reference sequence). Germline trimming cut 0 bases from V and 11 bases from J; bases unmatched to any gene: 14. The CDR3 contains 15 residues. CDR3 DNA: TGCAGTGCTAGAGATGAGGGGACTAGTCTTAATGAGCAGTACTTC. This gives the protein CSARDEGTSLNEQYF.

This clonotype was counted between two and nine times. The chain couples TRBV6-6 to TRBJ1-2; 8 bases line up with TRBD1. This CDR3 comprises 15 residues. V lost 7 bases and J lost 5; bases outside the gene matches: 12. The germline V gene has CDR1 MNHNY and CDR2 SVGAGI (reference sequence). CDR3 nucleotide sequence: TGTGCCAGCACCGTACCTACCGGGACAGGATATGGCTACACCTTC. Amino acids: CASTVPTGTGYGYTF.

The V gene is TRBV29-1, the J gene TRBJ1-3; D gene unclear. Germline lookup yields CDR1 SQVTM and CDR2 ANQGSEA. This CDR3 has 13 residues. Trimming stripped 4 bases from V and 2 bases from J, with 9 bases between. CDR3 coding DNA: TGCAGCGTTGCTGGGGATACTGGAAACACCATATATTTT. The encoded protein is CSVAGDTGNTIYF.

This clonotype was counted a few times. The rearrangement joins TRBV6-6 to TRBJ2-3, with D perhaps TRBD1 (5 bases). Germline V gene data show CDR1 as MNHNY and CDR2 as SVGAGI (reference sequence). CDR3 size: 14 residues. Trimming shortened V by 6 bases and J by 0 bases, and 10 bases separated the two germline ends. CDR3 sequence (DNA): TGTGCCAGCAGCCATAGGGGTAGCACAGATACGCAGTATTTT. Encoded protein: CASSHRGSTDTQYF.

CDR3 residues: CASSPWTSGSLSSYNEQFF. The CDR3 nucleotides are TGTGCCAGCTCGCCGTGGACTAGCGGGTCCCTTAGCTCCTACAATGAGCAGTTCTTC. The J gene is TRBJ2-1, the V gene TRBV18, with 11 bases aligning to TRBD2. The CDR3 runs 19 residues. The ends lost 6 bases at V and 0 bases at J; junction bases unmatched: 13. The V gene's germline CDR1 is KGHSH and CDR2 LQKENI.

Comment on this clonotype: A much larger clone lies a single base off, so this may be a read error. This sequence joins TRBV10-3 and TRBJ2-1; D might be TRBD2 (6 bases). The V gene's germline CDR1 is ENHRY and CDR2 SYGVKD. This CDR3 region has 13 residues. The CDR3 here is CTIGGSTYNEQFF. DNA for the CDR3: TGTACCATCGGGGGTAGTACCTACAATGAGCAGTTCTTC.

This clonotype was seen at least ten times. The chain is built from TRBV3-1 and TRBJ2-1; D uncertain. Trimming cost V 4 bases and J 0 bases, with 10 bases left between them. The CDR3 runs 15 residues. Germline assignment: CDR1 LGHDT and CDR2 YNNKEL (reference sequence). The DNA for the CDR3 is TGTGCCAGCAGCCGAACTCTTAGCTCCTACAATGAGCAGTTCTTC. Residues: CASSRTLSSYNEQFF.

The chain uses TRBV15 and TRBJ2-1, with D possibly being TRBD1 (5 bases). Germline lookup yields CDR1 LNHNV and CDR2 YYDKDF (reference sequence). The V and J ends lost 0 bases and 4 bases respectively, with 22 bases between them. This CDR3 is 19 amino acids long. CDR3 sequence: CATSRDPVGPGIGYNEQFF. Here the CDR3 DNA reads TGTGCCACCAGCAGAGATCCGGTGGGGCCAGGGATTGGGTACAATGAGCAGTTCTTC.

This clonotype turned up a few times. The genes are TRBV30 and TRBJ2-3, with unresolved D. V dropped 0 bases and J dropped 3 bases, with 13 bases sitting between them. CDR1 and CDR2 from the germline V gene are GTSNPN and SVGIG (reference sequence). The CDR3 has 15 residues. The CDR3 here is CAWSVSRVWTDTQYF. The CDR3 bases are TGTGCCTGGAGTGTATCGCGAGTCTGGACAGATACGCAGTATTTT.

This clonotype was counted only a few times. The chain couples TRBV5-1 to TRBJ2-3; D is ambiguous. With 1 base removed from V and 2 bases from J, the gap between germline ends came to 17 bases. CDR3 length: 17 amino acids. Germline CDR1 and CDR2: SGHRS and YFSETQ. The CDR3 DNA sequence: TGCGCCAGCAGCTTGCCCTCCTTAGGAGAGTCCACAGATACGCAGTATTTT. This translates into CASSLPSLGESTDTQYF.

This rearrangement joins TRBV20-1 to TRBJ1-5, with TRBD1 as a possible D gene (5 bases). Trimming took 6 bases from V and 1 from J, leaving 10 bases between them. In germline, CDR1 is DFQATT, CDR2 SNEGSKA (reference sequence). The CDR3 has 13 residues. Written as DNA, the CDR3 is TGCAGTGCCCTCCGGGACAGCAATCAGCCCCAGCATTTT. As protein: CSALRDSNQPQHF.

CDR3 sequence reads: CASSLSGGTYYGYTF. CDR3 in DNA: TGTGCCAGCAGTTTATCGGGGGGGACGTACTATGGCTACACCTTC. V gene TRBV28 combines with J gene TRBJ1-2; a weak D match, TRBD1 (5 bases). The CDR3 covers 15 residues. The ends were cut back, 1 base at V and 3 bases at J, with 12 bases in the middle. Germline lookup yields CDR1 MDHEN and CDR2 SYDVKM.

This clonotype was observed a few times. J is TRBJ1-2 and V is TRBV25-1; the D gene is possibly TRBD1 (6 bases). CDR1 MGHDK and CDR2 SYGVNS come from the germline V gene. CDR3 length: 14 residues. V was trimmed by 0 bases and J by 2 bases, leaving 7 bases between them. The CDR3 protein is CASSEYGGNYGYTF. DNA of the CDR3: TGTGCCAGCAGTGAATATGGGGGCAACTATGGCTACACCTTC.

This clonotype occurred many times. V and J are TRBV4-1 and TRBJ2-7, with TRBD2 identical over 7 bases. The CDR3 spans 15 residues. Germline V gene sequence: CDR1 MGHRA, CDR2 YSYEKL. Unmatched junction bases numbered 6, after V lost 1 base and J lost 3 bases. CDR3: CASSQVLAENYEQYF. Here the CDR3 DNA reads TGCGCCAGCAGCCAAGTCCTAGCGGAAAACTACGAGCAGTACTTC.

This clonotype was observed a few times. The CDR3, as DNA: TGTGCCAGCAGCTTGTCCCCAGGGGACCACAATGAGCAGTTCTTC. Amino acid sequence: CASSLSPGDHNEQFF. The J gene is TRBJ2-1, the V gene TRBV5-5; tentatively, D is TRBD1 (6 bases). Trimming removed 1 base from V and 5 bases from J, with 13 bases in between. This CDR3 comprises 15 residues. Per germline, CDR1 SGHKS and CDR2 YYEKEE (reference sequence).

The rearrangement joins TRBV3-1 to TRBJ1-1; D is uncertain. The CDR3 totals 11 residues. Germline V CDR1 and CDR2: LGHDT, YNNKEL (reference sequence). Trimming pared 7 bases from V and 3 bases from J, leaving 6 bases between. The CDR3 is CASTTDTEAFF. Written as DNA, the CDR3 is TGTGCCAGCACCACCGACACTGAAGCTTTCTTT.

Of note for this clonotype: Just one base apart from a much larger clone, this may be a read error. The rearrangement links TRBV6-5 to TRBJ1-2, with 12 bases matching TRBD1. The CDR3 has 14 residues. CDR1 and CDR2 from the germline V gene are MNHEY and SVGAGI. The CDR3 bases are TGTGCCAGCGCGGGGGACAGGGGGCTCTATGGCTGCACCTTC. It is translated as CASAGDRGLYGCTF.

This clonotype came up many times. This sequence joins TRBV6-2 or TRBV6-3 and TRBJ2-5; no definite D call. From germline, CDR1 is MNHEY and CDR2 SVGEGT. The V and J ends lost 6 bases and 3 bases respectively, with 17 bases between them. The CDR3 totals 15 residues. CDR3 region: CASRNPQDYEETQYF. For the CDR3, the DNA is TGTGCCAGCAGAAATCCGCAAGATTACGAAGAGACCCAGTACTTC.

This clonotype occurred once. A single base separates this from a much larger clone, so it may be a read error. The J gene is TRBJ2-7, the V gene TRBV6-2 or TRBV6-3; no reliable D call. Looked up from germline, CDR1 is MNHEY and CDR2 is SVGEGT. The CDR3 is made up of 14 amino acids. The V end was cut by 6 bases, the J end by 2 bases, with 14 bases between. The CDR3 coding sequence is TGTGCCAGCAGCCCCCCAAAAGGAACCTACGAGCAGTACTTC. Its translation is CASSPPKGTYEQYF.